The rows below give T cell receptor beta chains drawn from one sample of a study of cytomegalovirus exposure and HLA in healthy donors. Clones were sequenced by immunoSEQ multiplex PCR, and TCRdb holds only the in-frame ones, with some missing. The sample contains about 110,000 clones, roughly 76% of which appear only once. Sample: PBMCs. Every receptor here comes from a man aged 18 to 30 in good health and CMV-seronegative. Both conserved end residues are part of each CDR3. The order of the fields is clone size, J gene, D gene, V gene, CDR3 DNA, CDR3 protein. D genes are given only for firm matches. Not every row has a clone size; where given, it reads once, few, many or a size class.

clone size: few; J gene: TRBJ2-1; D gene: TRBD1; V gene: TRBV5-6; CDR3 DNA: TGTGCCAGCAGATATGGACAGGGGGAGCAGTTCTTC; CDR3 protein: CASRYGQGEQFF
clone size: .; J gene: TRBJ1-6; D gene: .; V gene: TRBV6-5; CDR3 DNA: TGTGCCAGCAGTTCCACAGCCTCACCCCTCCACTTT; CDR3 protein: CASSSTASPLHF
clone size: .; J gene: TRBJ2-7; D gene: TRBD1; V gene: TRBV19; CDR3 DNA: TGTGCCAGTAGTCCAGACAGGGGTTTGGACGAGCAGTACTTC; CDR3 protein: CASSPDRGLDEQYF
clone size: .; J gene: TRBJ1-5; D gene: .; V gene: TRBV6-5; CDR3 DNA: TGTGCCAGCAGTTACCTCAGCGACATTGGGGACAAGCCCCAGCATTTT; CDR3 protein: CASSYLSDIGDKPQHF
clone size: few; J gene: TRBJ2-7; D gene: .; V gene: TRBV5-4; CDR3 DNA: TGTGCCAGCAGCTCGGACTCCCGGGCCTACGAGCAGTACTTC; CDR3 protein: CASSSDSRAYEQYF
clone size: .; J gene: TRBJ1-2; D gene: .; V gene: TRBV18; CDR3 DNA: TGTGCCAGCTCAACCGGGGATGGCTACACCTTC; CDR3 protein: CASSTGDGYTF
clone size: medium-sized; J gene: TRBJ1-1; D gene: TRBD1; V gene: TRBV5-1; CDR3 DNA: TGCGCCAGCAGCTTGGGGTTGGGGGGACAGGGCGGAGCTTTCTTT; CDR3 protein: CASSLGLGGQGGAFF
clone size: .; J gene: TRBJ2-4; D gene: TRBD2; V gene: TRBV5-1; CDR3 DNA: TGCGCCAGCAGCTTGGGAGGAGGCGGGGGGGCGGACATTCAGTACTTC; CDR3 protein: CASSLGGGGGADIQYF
clone size: .; J gene: TRBJ1-2; D gene: TRBD1; V gene: TRBV13; CDR3 DNA: TGTGCCAGCAGCTTAGCGATGGGACAGGGGGGTGGCTACACCTTC; CDR3 protein: CASSLAMGQGGGYTF
clone size: few; J gene: TRBJ2-7; D gene: .; V gene: TRBV20-1; CDR3 DNA: TGCAGTGCTAGGCAGGGCGTAGAGCAGTACTTC; CDR3 protein: CSARQGVEQYF
clone size: .; J gene: TRBJ2-3; D gene: TRBD2; V gene: TRBV13; CDR3 DNA: TGTGCCAGCAGCTTAGCGGGGGGGTTTCGGAGCACAGATACGCAGTATTTT; CDR3 protein: CASSLAGGFRSTDTQYF
clone size: once; J gene: TRBJ1-5; D gene: .; V gene: TRBV15; CDR3 DNA: TGTGCCACCAGAGGAGGCGGGACTCAGCCCCAGCATTTT; CDR3 protein: CATRGGGTQPQHF
clone size: .; J gene: TRBJ2-3; D gene: TRBD2; V gene: TRBV4-3; CDR3 DNA: TGCGCCAGCAGCCAGGACTTTAGGGTGGGGGGGACAGATACGCAGTATTTT; CDR3 protein: CASSQDFRVGGTDTQYF
clone size: .; J gene: TRBJ1-5; D gene: .; V gene: TRBV5-6; CDR3 DNA: TGTGCCAGCAGCTTGGGACAGCACAATCAGCCCCAGCATTTT; CDR3 protein: CASSLGQHNQPQHF
clone size: .; J gene: TRBJ1-1; D gene: .; V gene: TRBV19; CDR3 DNA: TGTGCCAGTAGTACTTCGGGTCTCCCAAACACTGAAGCTTTCTTT; CDR3 protein: CASSTSGLPNTEAFF
clone size: .; J gene: TRBJ2-1; D gene: TRBD2; V gene: TRBV19; CDR3 DNA: TGTGCCAGTAGTATTCACATAGGCGGGGGGGCTTCCTACAATGAGCAGTTCTTC; CDR3 protein: CASSIHIGGGASYNEQFF
clone size: .; J gene: TRBJ2-1; D gene: .; V gene: TRBV19; CDR3 DNA: TGTGCCAGTCAGAGCTTGGAGAATGAGCAGTTCTTC; CDR3 protein: CASQSLENEQFF
clone size: .; J gene: TRBJ1-6; D gene: .; V gene: TRBV13; CDR3 DNA: TGTGCCAGCAGGGTGGGGGGGAACGAGTCACCCCTCCACTTT; CDR3 protein: CASRVGGNESPLHF
clone size: .; J gene: TRBJ2-5; D gene: .; V gene: TRBV10-3; CDR3 DNA: TGTGCCATCAGTGTAAAGGGGTTGGAGACCCAGTACTTC; CDR3 protein: CAISVKGLETQYF
clone size: once; J gene: TRBJ2-7; D gene: .; V gene: TRBV6-6; CDR3 DNA: TGTGCCAGCAGTCGCCCCTCGGGGGAGAACGAGCAGTACTTC; CDR3 protein: CASSRPSGENEQYF
clone size: .; J gene: TRBJ2-3; D gene: .; V gene: TRBV7-2; CDR3 DNA: TGTGCCAGCAGCCCGGACTCCCTCGGCACAGATACGCAGTATTTT; CDR3 protein: CASSPDSLGTDTQYF
clone size: few; J gene: TRBJ1-5; D gene: .; V gene: TRBV5-6; CDR3 DNA: TGTGCCAGCAGCTTGGGCGGGGGATACAATCAGCCCCAGCATTTT; CDR3 protein: CASSLGGGYNQPQHF
clone size: .; J gene: TRBJ2-2; D gene: TRBD1; V gene: TRBV18; CDR3 DNA: TGTGCCAGCTCACCTACAGGGGACGGGGAGCTGTTTTTT; CDR3 protein: CASSPTGDGELFF
clone size: once; J gene: TRBJ2-7; D gene: TRBD2; V gene: TRBV28; CDR3 DNA: TGTGCCAGCAGCTACCGAGCGGGGGGCCTGTTGTACGAGCAGTACTTC; CDR3 protein: CASSYRAGGLLYEQYF
clone size: .; J gene: TRBJ2-3; D gene: .; V gene: TRBV19; CDR3 DNA: TGTGCCAGTAGTATCCGCCGAGGAGGCGATACGCAGTATTTT; CDR3 protein: CASSIRRGGDTQYF
clone size: .; J gene: TRBJ1-5; D gene: .; V gene: TRBV11-2; CDR3 DNA: TGTGCCAGCAGCTTAGGACAATTTCAGCCCCAGCATTTT; CDR3 protein: CASSLGQFQPQHF
clone size: .; J gene: TRBJ2-1; D gene: .; V gene: TRBV5-6; CDR3 DNA: TGTGCCAGCAGCTTGGGGGCGCACAATGAGCAGTTCTTC; CDR3 protein: CASSLGAHNEQFF
clone size: .; J gene: TRBJ2-1; D gene: TRBD2; V gene: TRBV2; CDR3 DNA: TGTGCCAGCAATCCTAGCGGGGGGATGGGGGAGCAGTTCTTC; CDR3 protein: CASNPSGGMGEQFF
clone size: .; J gene: TRBJ1-2; D gene: TRBD1; V gene: TRBV5-5; CDR3 DNA: TGTGCCAGCAGTGGGAACAGGGGGTATGGCTACACCTTC; CDR3 protein: CASSGNRGYGYTF
clone size: .; J gene: TRBJ2-2; D gene: .; V gene: TRBV19; CDR3 DNA: TGTGCCAGTAGTGCCCGCGGTAGCACCGGGGAGCTGTTTTTT; CDR3 protein: CASSARGSTGELFF
clone size: .; J gene: TRBJ2-1; D gene: .; V gene: TRBV18; CDR3 DNA: TGTGCCAGTTGGCGGGGTAATGAGCAGTTCTTC; CDR3 protein: CASWRGNEQFF
clone size: few; J gene: TRBJ1-1; D gene: TRBD1; V gene: TRBV6-1; CDR3 DNA: TGTGCCAGCAGGGAGACAGGGAGGCTGGAAGCTTTCTTT; CDR3 protein: CASRETGRLEAFF
clone size: .; J gene: TRBJ1-2; D gene: .; V gene: TRBV7-9; CDR3 DNA: TGTGCCAGCAGCTTAGGGGGGGATGGCTACCCCTTC; CDR3 protein: CASSLGGDGYPF
clone size: few; J gene: TRBJ1-6; D gene: .; V gene: TRBV7-2; CDR3 DNA: TGTGCCAGCAGCTTAAGGGGCCCGACGTTAGGTAATTCACCCCTCCACTTT; CDR3 protein: CASSLRGPTLGNSPLHF
clone size: few; J gene: TRBJ2-7; D gene: .; V gene: TRBV28; CDR3 DNA: TGTGCCAGCAGTTACAGGAACGAGCAGTACTTC; CDR3 protein: CASSYRNEQYF